Below, 13 T cell receptor beta chains from the same sample are listed, as sequenced in a study. One entry per CDR3 protein, called by TCRdb with MiXCR from the RT-PCR reads. Of fewer than 800,000 distinct CDR3 sequences detected, over 12% appear once; the ten largest clones hold about 3.6%. Sequencing was performed on memory CD4+ T cells from blood. The receptor source for this set is a female donor in good health, serving as a healthy control.

The chain employs TRBV7-2 and TRBJ2-7, with 7 bases lining up with TRBD1. The CDR3 is 15 amino acids. Germline CDR1 SGHTA, CDR2 FQGNSA. The ends lost 5 bases at V and 6 bases at J; junction bases unmatched: 13. As DNA, the CDR3 is TGTGCCAGCAGCCACGCCGGGGCAGGGGGTGGCGAGCAGTACTTC. Its translation is CASSHAGAGGGEQYF.

This clonotype was recorded a few times. V gene TRBV10-3 combines with J gene TRBJ1-2; D perhaps matches TRBD1 (6 bases). The CDR3 runs 14 residues. Trimming left V 4 bases short and J 7 bases short, with 16 bases between. CDR1 and CDR2 (germline): ENHRY, SYGVKD. This CDR3 is CAISGGGDSTGYTF. DNA of the CDR3: TGTGCCATCAGTGGGGGGGGCGACAGTACTGGCTACACCTTC.

This clonotype was observed many times. This sequence joins TRBV20-1 and TRBJ2-7; 10 bases align to TRBD2. Per the germline V gene, CDR1 is DFQATT and CDR2 is SNEGSKA (reference sequence). Unmatched junction bases numbered 8, after V lost 3 bases and J lost 3 bases. This CDR3 comprises 15 residues. CDR3 bases: TGCAGTGCTAGCCCACGGACTAGCGGTAACTACGAGCAGTACTTC. Encoded protein: CSASPRTSGNYEQYF.

This clonotype was seen many times. This rearrangement joins TRBV29-1 to TRBJ2-3; D gene uncertain. The ends were cut back, 3 bases at V and 3 bases at J, with 10 bases in the middle. The CDR3 is made up of 13 amino acids. Germline CDR1 reads SQVTM; CDR2 reads ANQGSEA. In nucleotides, the CDR3 is TGCAGCGTTGAGGTGGGCAGGACAGATACGCAGTATTTT. Its protein product is CSVEVGRTDTQYF.

This chain uses TRBV9 with TRBJ2-5, with 7 bases aligning to TRBD2. Per germline, CDR1 SGDLS and CDR2 YYNGEE. The CDR3 sequence is 13 residues long. Trimming removed 2 bases from V and 7 bases from J; junction bases left unmatched: 5. The CDR3 DNA follows: TGTGCCAGCAGCGTCGGGACTACCGGGACCCAGTACTTC. Protein sequence: CASSVGTTGTQYF.

The chain has TRBV28 and TRBJ2-6; weak D call: TRBD2 (5 bases). V dropped 7 bases and J dropped 0 bases, with 13 bases sitting between them. Per germline, CDR1 MDHEN and CDR2 SYDVKM. This CDR3 is built from 16 residues. CDR3 DNA: TGTGCCAGCACCACGGGATCAAGCTCTGGGGCCAACGTCCTGACTTTC. Amino acids: CASTTGSSSGANVLTF.

The sample holds a few counts of this clonotype. V usage is TRBV28 and J usage is TRBJ2-4, with D uncertain. This CDR3 has 11 residues. The V end lost 3 bases, the J end lost 5 bases, and 2 bases lay between the germline ends. The V gene's germline CDR1 is MDHEN and CDR2 SYDVKM. The CDR3 bases are TGTGCCAGCAGTTTCGAAAACATTCAGTACTTC. Translated: CASSFENIQYF.

This clonotype was seen only a few times. The V call is TRBV6-5, the J call TRBJ2-7, with D possibly being TRBD2 (5 bases). CDR1 and CDR2 from the germline V gene are MNHEY and SVGAGI. V was cut by 5 bases and J by 1 base, with 15 bases left in between. This CDR3 is built from 15 residues. The CDR3 DNA sequence: TGTGCCAGCAGTCGATATAACGGGGTGTCCTACGAGCAGTACTTC. This codes for CASSRYNGVSYEQYF.

Only a few counts were recorded for this clonotype. The chain links TRBV24-1 to TRBJ2-7; D perhaps matches TRBD2 (5 bases). The CDR3 extends over 16 amino acids. Germline V CDR1 and CDR2: KGHDR, SFDVKD. Trimming cost V 1 base and J 3 bases, with 15 bases left between them. The CDR3 nucleotides read TGTGCCACCAGTGATTTAAGTAAGGGCCGGGGCTACGAGCAGTACTTC. It codes for CATSDLSKGRGYEQYF.

The rearrangement uses TRBV7-3 and TRBJ2-4; D tentatively fits TRBD1 or TRBD2 (6 bases each). The CDR3 has 13 residues. Germline CDR1 SGHTA, CDR2 FQGTGA. V was trimmed by 5 bases and J by 5 bases, leaving 10 bases between them. The CDR3 sequence is CASSPGAENIQYF. The CDR3 bases are TGTGCCAGCAGCCCGGGGGCGGAAAACATTCAGTACTTC.

This clonotype was recorded once. The chain couples TRBV6-5 to TRBJ1-3; D remains unclear. Trimming pared 9 bases from V and 2 bases from J, leaving 23 bases between. Germline-derived CDR1 and CDR2 are MNHEY and SVGAGI. The CDR3 length is 17 residues. The CDR3 nucleotides read TGTGCCAGTATATCGGGGTGGCGGGGTTTGACTGGAAACACCATATATTTT. It encodes CASISGWRGLTGNTIYF.

Only a few counts were recorded for this clonotype. The gene calls are TRBV12-3 or TRBV12-4 and TRBJ2-1, with 9 bases lining up with TRBD2. CDR3 size: 14 residues. The V gene end was trimmed by 5 bases and the J gene end by 15 bases; junction bases not matched to a gene: 14. DNA for the CDR3: TGTGCCAGCAGTCCCAGCCAGAGAGCGGGGGGTCGGTTCTTC. It is translated as CASSPSQRAGGRFF.

This clonotype was counted ten times or more. The rearrangement uses TRBV4-1 and TRBJ2-1; 9 bases are shared with TRBD2. From germline, CDR1 is MGHRA and CDR2 YSYEKL. After removal of 1 base from V and 8 bases from J, the junction contained 9 bases not matched to a gene. CDR3 length: 16 amino acids. This CDR3 reads CASSQATSGLVDEQFF. In DNA form, the CDR3 reads TGCGCCAGCAGCCAAGCGACTAGCGGCCTTGTGGATGAGCAGTTCTTC.